The 29 T cell receptor beta chains below all came from one sample that was sequenced in a study of blood T cell repertoires in COVID-19. Here immunoSEQ multiplex PCR was the method, and the copy in TCRdb shows in-frame clones only, minus some. The table records 35,000 to 45,000 clones, 75% to 90% of them present only once. The sample consisted of peripheral blood. The origin of the receptors is a human donor in a cohort sampled during active COVID-19.

In DNA, the CDR3 is TGTGCCAGCAGCTTACAGGGACATAGCAATCAGCCCCAGCATTTT. It specifies CASSLQGHSNQPQHF. This chain joins TRBV7-2 and TRBJ1-5; maybe TRBD1 (6 bases). From germline, CDR1 is SGHTA and CDR2 FQGNSA. V dropped 2 bases and J dropped 0 bases, with 8 bases sitting between them. The CDR3 has 15 residues.

Notes on this clone: One junction end does not reproduce the germline sequence, and a read error may be involved. The rearrangement uses TRBV7-2 and TRBJ1-5; 9 bases agree with TRBD1. The CDR3 contains 15 residues. Germline V lookup: CDR1 SGHTA, CDR2 FQGNSA. CDR3 nucleotide sequence: TGTGCCAGCAGCTTAGTCGGGACAGGGTATCAGTCCCAGCATTTT. It translates to CASSLVGTGYQSQHF.

Comment on this clone: Other nucleotide sequences from this sample produce the same CDR3. J is TRBJ2-7 and V is TRBV30; D may be TRBD1 (5 bases). Germline lookup yields CDR1 GTSNPN and CDR2 SVGIG (reference sequence). The CDR3 runs 11 residues. V lost 2 bases to trimming and J lost 6 bases, with 8 bases between them. CDR3 loop: CAWSLRVEQYF. The DNA of the CDR3 is TGTGCCTGGAGTCTCAGGGTCGAGCAGTACTTC.

The chain uses TRBV5-1 and TRBJ2-3, with 7 bases matching TRBD2. The CDR3 runs to 16 residues. Germline V gene lookup returns CDR1 SGHRS and CDR2 YFSETQ. V dropped 2 bases and J dropped 2; count of bases not matched to a gene: 8. CDR3 amino acids: CASSFTGTTNTDTQYF. The CDR3 DNA is TGCGCCAGCAGCTTTACCGGGACTACCAACACAGATACGCAGTATTTT.

The chain couples TRBV5-1 to TRBJ2-6; 10 bases are shared with TRBD1. V lost 1 base, J lost 0 bases, and 7 bases stayed unmatched. Looked up from germline, CDR1 is SGHRS and CDR2 is YFSETQ. CDR3 size: 19 residues. In DNA, the CDR3 is TGCGCCAGCAGCTTGCTGGGACAGGGGACTGGCTCTGGGGCCAACGTCCTGACTTTC. Translation: CASSLLGQGTGSGANVLTF.

The chain combines TRBV7-2 with TRBJ2-7, with 8 nucleotides matching TRBD1. V gave up 1 base and J gave up 7 bases; unmatched junction bases: 12. Per the germline V gene, CDR1 is SGHTA and CDR2 is FQGNSA. CDR3 length equals 16 residues. This CDR3 is CASSLEGWDRRKEQYF. In nucleotides, the CDR3 is TGTGCCAGCAGCTTAGAAGGATGGGACAGGAGGAAGGAGCAGTACTTC.

In its sample, this clone was seen once. J is TRBJ1-1 and V is TRBV15, with TRBD1 matching over 7 bases. Trimming cost V 8 bases and J 9 bases; bases outside gene matches: 15. This CDR3 spans 14 amino acids. The V gene's germline CDR1 is LNHNV and CDR2 YYDKDF (reference sequence). CDR3 amino acids: CATGTGDALEKAFF. The DNA for the CDR3 is TGTGCCACCGGCACAGGGGACGCCCTTGAAAAAGCTTTCTTT.

The chain recombines TRBV28 with TRBJ1-1, with TRBD1 matching over 7 bases. The CDR3 runs to 14 residues. J lost 1 base, V lost 3 bases, and 2 bases had no gene match. CDR1 is MDHEN and CDR2 is SYDVKM in the germline V gene. For the CDR3, the DNA is TGTGCCAGCAGTTTCGGACAGGCGAACACTGAAGCTTTCTTT. Translation gives CASSFGQANTEAFF.

This chain connects TRBV5-1 to TRBJ2-2, with TRBD2 matching 8 bases. V lost 2 bases, J lost 0 bases, and 3 bases stayed unmatched. This CDR3 has 16 amino acids. In germline, CDR1 is SGHRS, CDR2 YFSETQ. The CDR3 here is CASSFIAGSNTGELFF. DNA for the CDR3: TGCGCCAGCAGCTTTATAGCGGGATCGAACACCGGGGAGCTGTTTTTT.

This chain joins TRBV19 and TRBJ2-4; 8 nucleotides align to TRBD1. The germline gives CDR1 LNHDA, CDR2 SQIVND (reference sequence). The CDR3 totals 14 residues. J gave up 2 bases and V 6 bases, and 3 bases lay outside the gene matches. In DNA, the CDR3 is TGTGCCAGTAGCGACAGGGGAACCAAAAACATTCAGTACTTC. Its protein is CASSDRGTKNIQYF.

This clone was detected only a few times. The chain combines TRBV20-1 with TRBJ2-7; 9 bases agree with TRBD1. The CDR3 sequence is 15 residues long. Germline CDR1 and CDR2: DFQATT and SNEGSKA (reference sequence). The V and J ends lost 3 bases and 9 bases, in that order; junction bases with no gene match: 15. The CDR3 reads CSASGTGTGSGGQYF. In DNA form, the CDR3 reads TGCAGTGCTAGTGGGACCGGGACAGGGTCTGGGGGGCAGTACTTC.

The count of this clone is one. The V and J genes are TRBV3-1 (or the pseudogene TRBV3-2) and TRBJ1-1; D unresolved. Germline V gene lookup returns CDR1 LGHDT and CDR2 YNNKEL (reference sequence). V was shortened by 3 bases and J by 7 bases, with 9 bases between the two germline ends. The CDR3 sequence is 12 residues long. The CDR3 is CASSQSNFEAFF. The CDR3 bases are TGTGCCAGCAGCCAGTCGAACTTTGAAGCTTTCTTT.

This rearrangement joins TRBV7-9 to TRBJ1-1; 10 bases map to TRBD1. This CDR3 is built from 17 residues. V lost 5 bases, J lost 0 bases, and 9 bases stayed unmatched. Germline CDR1 reads SEHNR; CDR2 reads FQNEAQ (reference sequence). In DNA, the CDR3 is TGTGCCAGCAGCCCCGGGACAGGGGAGGGAATGAACACTGAAGCTTTCTTT. As protein: CASSPGTGEGMNTEAFF.

A single count supports this clone. V is TRBV12-3 or TRBV12-4 and J is TRBJ1-1; D perhaps matches TRBD1 (5 bases). The CDR3 consists of 13 residues. V lost 0 bases and J lost 7, with 9 bases in between. In nucleotides, the CDR3 is TGTGCCAGCAGTTTAGCGGGACTCCTTGAAGCTTTCTTT. Translated, it gives CASSLAGLLEAFF.

This clone was observed a handful of times. V usage is TRBV29-1 and J usage is TRBJ2-7; 7 bases map to TRBD1. This CDR3 has 14 residues. Germline V lookup: CDR1 SQVTM, CDR2 ANQGSEA. V shed 2 bases, J shed 7 bases, and the junction held 11 bases outside the gene matches. CDR3 region: CSVETRQGRREQYF. The CDR3 DNA reads TGCAGCGTTGAAACCCGACAGGGTAGGAGAGAGCAGTACTTC.

The rearrangement uses TRBV6-5 and TRBJ2-4; 7 bases fit TRBD2. CDR1 and CDR2 (germline): MNHEY, SVGAGI. V dropped 4 bases and J dropped 9; count of bases not matched to a gene: 6. This CDR3 spans 13 amino acids. CDR3 DNA: TGTGCCAGCAGTTTGGGGGGGACGAGCATTCAGTACTTC. Translated, it gives CASSLGGTSIQYF.

The rearrangement links TRBV6-4 to TRBJ1-2; 8 positions agree with TRBD1. This CDR3 contains 15 residues. Trimming at V came to 8 bases and at J to 6 bases, leaving 14 bases not matched to a gene. Germline V lookup: CDR1 MRHNA, CDR2 SNTAGT. CDR3 DNA: TGTGCCAGCCGCAAGGGGCCTGGACAGGGCGATGGCTACACCTTC. Residues: CASRKGPGQGDGYTF.

CDR3 in amino acids: CASRGTIKTDTQYF. The CDR3 region has the DNA TGTGCCAGCAGAGGGACTATAAAGACAGATACGCAGTATTTT. The rearrangement uses TRBV6-5 and TRBJ2-3, with TRBD2 matching over 7 bases. CDR3 length equals 14 residues. Germline CDR1 and CDR2: MNHEY and SVGAGI. V lost 6 bases to trimming and J lost 3 bases; unmatched junction nucleotides: 6.

This chain joins TRBV4-3 and TRBJ1-6; no reliable D call. The CDR3 is 15 residues long. Germline lookup yields CDR1 LGHNA and CDR2 YSLEER. Between the trimmed V and J ends, which lost 1 base and 8 bases, there was a span of 12 bases. CDR3 amino acids: CASSQVASKDSPLHF. The CDR3 DNA sequence: TGCGCCAGCAGCCAAGTAGCGTCAAAAGATTCACCCCTCCACTTT.

J is TRBJ1-6 and V is TRBV7-9; D possibly corresponds to TRBD1 (5 bases). Trimming removed 1 base from V and 11 bases from J, with 12 bases in between. This CDR3 is built from 14 residues. Germline V lookup: CDR1 SEHNR, CDR2 FQNEAQ (reference sequence). CDR3 coding DNA: TGTGCCAGCAGCTTAGGAACAGAGACAGCACCCCTCCACTTT. Translating gives CASSLGTETAPLHF. The whole variable domain, remainder taken from reference TRBV7-9 and TRBJ1-6, is DTGVSQNPRHKITKRGQNVTFRCDPISEHNRLYWYRQTLGQGPEFLTYFQNEAQLEKSRLLSDRFSAERPKGSFSTLEIQRTEQGDSAMYLCASSLGTETAPLHFGNGTRLTVT.

V is TRBV19 and J is TRBJ1-1, with TRBD1 matching over 7 bases. Germline assignment: CDR1 LNHDA and CDR2 SQIVND (reference sequence). The CDR3 totals 16 residues. V lost 0 bases, J lost 1 base, and 5 bases stayed unmatched. The CDR3 region has the DNA TGTGCCAGTAGTATAGATCGACAGGGAAGGAACACTGAAGCTTTCTTT. Translation gives CASSIDRQGRNTEAFF.

The V gene is TRBV7-9, the J gene TRBJ2-3; D remains unclear. The V gene's germline CDR1 is SEHNR and CDR2 FQNEAQ (reference sequence). Trimming removed 3 bases at V and 6 bases at J, with 10 bases between. The CDR3 contains 13 residues. The CDR3 sequence is CASSFSGRDTQYF. The CDR3 bases are TGTGCCAGCAGCTTCTCCGGCAGGGATACGCAGTATTTT.

The chain combines TRBV7-2 with TRBJ1-4; 7 bases line up with TRBD1. The trim removed 3 bases at V and 5 bases at J, leaving 9 bases unmatched. The CDR3 is 16 amino acids. Germline loops: CDR1 SGHTA, CDR2 FQGNSA. The CDR3 spells CASSFSSGQPNEKLFF. DNA of the CDR3: TGTGCCAGCAGCTTTTCCTCGGGACAGCCCAATGAAAAACTGTTTTTT.

The V call is TRBV7-8, the J call TRBJ2-7; TRBD1 aligns across 8 bases. The germline V gene has CDR1 SGHVS and CDR2 FQNEAQ. This CDR3 has 17 residues. J lost 1 base, V lost 1 base, and 9 bases had no gene match. Here the CDR3 reads CASSLVESQGASYEQYF. The CDR3, as DNA: TGTGCCAGCAGCTTAGTGGAGAGTCAGGGGGCTTCCTACGAGCAGTACTTC.

The chain recombines TRBV28 with TRBJ2-5, with 10 bases lining up with TRBD2. The germline V gene has CDR1 MDHEN and CDR2 SYDVKM. V dropped 5 bases and J dropped 5; count of bases not matched to a gene: 11. The CDR3 is made up of 16 amino acids. Written as DNA, the CDR3 is TGTGCCAGCAGTCCGCATGTAGCGGGGGGCTGGGAGACCCAGTACTTC. Encoded protein: CASSPHVAGGWETQYF.

V usage is TRBV6-5 and J usage is TRBJ2-3; TRBD1 is a possible D gene (6 bases). CDR3 length equals 13 residues. V lost 10 bases and J 1 base, leaving 12 bases between the germline ends. Looked up from germline, CDR1 is MNHEY and CDR2 is SVGAGI. The CDR3 region has the DNA TGTGCCACCGCAGGGGACGGCACAGATACGCAGTATTTT. This codes for CATAGDGTDTQYF.

The chain is built from TRBV24-1 and TRBJ2-1; D may be TRBD1 (7 bases). CDR1 is KGHDR and CDR2 is SFDVKD in the germline V gene. Trimming pared 3 bases from V and 15 bases from J, leaving 23 bases between. The CDR3 loop spans 15 amino acids. The CDR3 loop is CATSDRRQGPPGLFF. As DNA, the CDR3 is TGTGCCACCAGTGATCGCAGACAGGGACCACCGGGACTGTTCTTC.

The count of this clone is one. This chain connects TRBV7-9 to TRBJ2-3; 14 bases are shared with TRBD2. Germline-derived CDR1 and CDR2 are SEHNR and FQNEAQ (reference sequence). This CDR3 comprises 16 residues. V was pared by 1 base and J by 4 bases, with 1 base of the junction left unmatched. In DNA form, the CDR3 reads TGTGCCAGCAGCTTAGGGGGACTAGCGGGAGCAGATACGCAGTATTTT. Translation gives CASSLGGLAGADTQYF.

The sample holds one count of this clone. The V gene is TRBV5-6, the J gene TRBJ1-1, with 7 nucleotides matching TRBD1. Germline V gene lookup returns CDR1 SGHDT and CDR2 YYEEEE. The V and J ends lost 5 bases and 1 base, in that order; junction bases with no gene match: 5. This CDR3 comprises 14 residues. The chain's CDR3 is CASSTGTANTEAFF. DNA of the CDR3: TGTGCCAGCAGTACCGGGACAGCGAACACTGAAGCTTTCTTT.